The present T cell receptor beta chain was sequenced within a study of neoadjuvant anti-PD-1 for oral cavity cancer (dated by TCRdb to 2020 to 2023). For the wider study: Before curative-intent surgical resection, most patients were given three to four biweekly doses of nivolumab at 3 mg/kg. For patients who did not progress, a fourth nivolumab dose was given around day 43, followed by definitive surgical resection on days 50-56. Under RECIST 1.1, a patient counted as a responder if showing complete response, partial response or stable disease, and as a non-responder if showing progression. The parent correlative cohort included about a dozen patients, with an approximately 30% response rate.

Sequences SGHRS (CDR1) and YFSETQ (CDR2) are obtained from the germline V gene. The junction shows trimming of 7 bases on V and 4 bases on J, and the gene matches do not reach 7 bases of it. The CDR3 starts with the cysteine, ends with the phenylalanine, and has 14 residues. Only the CDR3 DNA stays, 42 bases, in frame from base 1. For deep sequencing of PBMC libraries, mostly about 450 ng of input genomic DNA was used, and six replicates were run per sample. TCRbeta libraries were prepared with the immunoSEQ hsTCRbeta kit according to the manufacturer's instructions. The finished libraries were brought together in one pool at 3 nM, which was then read using an Illumina NovaSeq 6000 S4 flow cell. The source study handled its data this way. The immunoSEQ Analyzer was used for raw data preprocessing and quality control. The analysis was limited to productive rearrangements, and each clonotype was defined by a unique CDR3 amino acid sequence. Using the R package tcR, the researchers computed the Gini-Simpson index as their estimate of repertoire clonality. Gini indices were compared with Student's t test, and associations with tumor size change were assessed by Pearson correlation. The table comes from immuneACCESS by way of TCRdb, which keeps in-frame sequences with V and J called. Part of the clones is missing from these tables; in studies checked, under half for an unresolved V gene and the rest for unknown reasons. V, J and clone size are those of that table, while D and trimming were read from the DNA. The sample has 30,000 to 40,000 clones on record, more than 75% of them singletons. The top ten clones comprise roughly 3.6% of the sample.

General study outcomes and caveats: A higher pretreatment blood Treg/Th17 ratio correlated with both higher pretreatment blood TCRbeta clonality and lower post-treatment tumor TCRbeta clonality. After neoadjuvant nivolumab, significantly higher T cell clonality (Gini index) was found within PBMCs in non-responders than in responders. Only a few patients per response group were included in the TCR analyses, and larger cohorts for validation were called for by the authors.

Details on this clone: Which antigen it targets is not known. No quality values exist for individual bases; no much larger clone is one base distant.

The sample's time point, from its label and the paper: before neoadjuvant nivolumab. Patients were newly diagnosed with stage II-IVA oral cavity squamous cell carcinoma and had received no prior systemic or radiation treatment. Everyone in the cohort had locally advanced, HPV-negative oral cavity squamous cell carcinoma. Peripheral blood mononuclear cells were analyzed directly, without maintenance or expansion in culture. The samples were drawn from a longitudinal correlative study tied to a single-arm phase II trial testing neoadjuvant nivolumab in oral cavity squamous cell carcinoma. Subject-matched pre- and post-treatment PBMCs and tumors from three responders and three non-responders were subjected to genomic DNA-based TCRbeta sequencing. Peripheral blood mononuclear cells were collected before nivolumab treatment and again after treatment, at the time of surgery. Genomic DNA was isolated from PBMCs using the Maxwell RSC DNA from Cells kit.

This sequence uses TRBV5-1 and TRBJ2-3; TRBD1 matches 9 bases in the middle. The starting material was PBMCs, obtained before nivolumab (anti-PD-1) treatment. The sequence came from a person aged 35 to 85 with oral cavity squamous cell carcinoma. The DNA sequence reads TGCGCCAGCGCGAGGGACAGGGCATCAGATACGCAGTATTTT. Translated, this gives CASARDRASDTQYF.